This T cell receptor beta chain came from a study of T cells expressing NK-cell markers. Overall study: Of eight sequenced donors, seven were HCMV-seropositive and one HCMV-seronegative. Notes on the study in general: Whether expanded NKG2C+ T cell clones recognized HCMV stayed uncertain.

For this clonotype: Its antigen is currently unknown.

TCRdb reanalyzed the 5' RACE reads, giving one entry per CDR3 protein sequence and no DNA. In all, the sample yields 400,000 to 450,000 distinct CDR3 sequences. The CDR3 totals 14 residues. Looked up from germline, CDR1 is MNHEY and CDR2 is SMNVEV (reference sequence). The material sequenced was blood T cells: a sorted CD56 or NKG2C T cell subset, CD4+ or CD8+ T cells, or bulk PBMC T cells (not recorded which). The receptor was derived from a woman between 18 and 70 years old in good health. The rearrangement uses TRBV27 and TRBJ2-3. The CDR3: CASSLSVSTDTQYF.